Reported below is one T cell receptor (beta chain). Its specificity is not known. This record belongs to a study of cytomegalovirus exposure and HLA in healthy donors. Study details: A previous analysis identified fewer than 130 million unique TCR beta sequences derived from around 200 million T cells. The Caucasian-associated ancestry cluster held roughly 80% of around 380 genotyped donors. General observations from the study: Several of the most significant clusters appeared, in a later analysis, to be linked to common viral pathogens. In vitro testing confirmed a few CMV-associated chains as specific for CMV antigens.

Germline V gene lookup returns CDR1 MNHNS and CDR2 SASEGT. The CDR3 length is 13 residues. Trimming removed 6 bases from V and 8 bases from J, with 14 bases in between. Use of 60 Vbeta and 13 Jbeta primers characterized the PCR. TCRdb's table, derived via immunoSEQ multiplex PCR, lists solely in-frame clones and lacks some. The sample lists roughly 55,000 clones, approximately 85% seen once, with about 2.3% in the top ten. The material sequenced was PBMCs. The receptor's source is a boy younger than 18 in good health and CMV-seropositive. This chain joins TRBV6-1 and TRBJ2-1, with a weak D call TRBD1 (6 bases). The CDR3 DNA reads as TGTGCCAGCAGAAAAAGGACAGAACATGAGCAGTTCTTC. This translates into CASRKRTEHEQFF.